A single sample is the source of the 19 T cell receptor beta chains below, sequenced in a study of blood T cell repertoires in COVID-19 (dated by TCRdb to 2019 to 2021). Library preparation used the immunoSEQ multiplex PCR assay. TCRdb took this table from immuneACCESS and kept in-frame rearrangements with V and J called. Such tables lack part of the clones; where checked against another copy, unresolved V genes explain under half of the gap, and the rest is unexplained. Across this sample there are 50,000 or so clones, with roughly nine tenths seen only once. The ten largest make up almost 4% of the sample. The specimen sequenced was peripheral blood. These receptor sequences come from a human donor in a cohort sampled during active COVID-19.

V gene TRBV6-4 combines with J gene TRBJ2-1, with TRBD2 identical over 7 bases. This CDR3 region has 15 residues. Looked up from germline, CDR1 is MRHNA and CDR2 is SNTAGT. V shed 1 base, J shed 0 bases, and the junction held 0 bases outside the gene matches. The CDR3 is CASSDLAGSYNEQFF. The CDR3 bases are TGTGCCAGCAGTGACTTAGCGGGCTCCTACAATGAGCAGTTCTTC.

The chain recombines TRBV27 with TRBJ1-1; 7 nucleotides align to TRBD1. The CDR3 covers 15 residues. Germline assignment: CDR1 MNHEY and CDR2 SMNVEV (reference sequence). The V gene end was trimmed by 3 bases and the J gene end by 0 bases; junction bases not matched to a gene: 4. The CDR3, as DNA: TGTGCCAGCAGTTTCCTCGACAGGGTGAACACTGAAGCTTTCTTT. It encodes CASSFLDRVNTEAFF.

The rearrangement links TRBV7-9 to TRBJ2-3, with no clear D. Germline-derived CDR1 and CDR2 are SEHNR and FQNEAQ (reference sequence). The CDR3 has 11 residues. V was pared by 2 bases and J by 6 bases, with 3 bases between. The CDR3 protein is CASSLSDTQYF. DNA for the CDR3: TGTGCCAGCAGCTTAAGCGATACGCAGTATTTT.

V and J are TRBV9 and TRBJ2-7, with D possibly being TRBD1 (6 bases). V was shortened by 0 bases and J by 2 bases, with 12 bases between the two germline ends. The germline CDR1 and CDR2 sequences are SGDLS and YYNGEE. The CDR3 sequence is 15 residues long. CDR3 bases: TGTGCCAGCAGCGTAGCTGGGAACAGGGCCTACGAGCAGTACTTC. It is translated as CASSVAGNRAYEQYF.

The chain couples TRBV20-1 to TRBJ2-7; no clear D gene. Germline CDR1 DFQATT, CDR2 SNEGSKA (reference sequence). The V end was cut by 4 bases, the J end by 5 bases, with 6 bases between. The CDR3 has 10 residues. The CDR3 DNA sequence: TGCAGTGCTACACTCAACGAGCAGTACTTC. It yields the protein CSATLNEQYF.

This clone was recorded once. This chain joins TRBV5-1 and TRBJ1-1; 9 bases are shared with TRBD1. V was clipped by 2 bases and J by 3 bases; unmatched bases: 8. Germline CDR1 reads SGHRS; CDR2 reads YFSETQ. The CDR3 totals 16 residues. The CDR3 DNA sequence: TGCGCCAGCAGCTTAGGGACAGGGTCAGGGGACACTGAAGCTTTCTTT. Its translation: CASSLGTGSGDTEAFF.

The chain uses TRBV7-2 and TRBJ2-7; a possible D gene is TRBD2 (5 bases). CDR1 is SGHTA, CDR2 FQGNSA, per germline. The V end was cut by 3 bases, the J end by 0 bases, with 9 bases between. The CDR3 is 14 amino acids. CDR3 sequence reads: CASSFVSVSYEQYV. CDR3 DNA: TGTGCCAGCAGCTTCGTTAGCGTCTCCTACGAGCAGTACGTC.

The chain carries TRBV19 and TRBJ1-5; 8 nucleotides align to TRBD1. This CDR3 comprises 14 residues. V shed 5 bases, J shed 7 bases, and the junction held 7 bases outside the gene matches. Germline lookup yields CDR1 LNHDA and CDR2 SQIVND (reference sequence). DNA of the CDR3: TGTGCCAGTAGTCGAAGGACAGGGAAGCAGCCCCAGCATTTT. Residues: CASSRRTGKQPQHF.

The chain recombines TRBV15 with TRBJ1-5; weak D call: TRBD1 (5 bases). CDR3 size: 16 residues. Trimming shortened V by 3 bases and J by 0 bases, and 12 bases separated the two germline ends. The germline gives CDR1 LNHNV, CDR2 YYDKDF (reference sequence). CDR3 nucleotide sequence: TGTGCCACCAGCAGGAAGGGGCAGAATAGCAATCAGCCCCAGCATTTT. It specifies CATSRKGQNSNQPQHF.

The V call is TRBV10-1, the J call TRBJ2-1; 7 bases agree with TRBD2. The germline V gene encodes CDR1 WNHNN and CDR2 SYGVQD (reference sequence). The CDR3 runs to 14 residues. The ends lost 3 bases at V and 4 bases at J; junction bases unmatched: 3. CDR3 residues: CASSEQRDYNEQFF. CDR3 sequence (DNA): TGCGCCAGCAGTGAACAGCGGGATTACAATGAGCAGTTCTTC.

This clone was seen only a few times. The chain couples TRBV5-1 to TRBJ1-1; 10 bases are a match to TRBD1. Germline CDR1 and CDR2: SGHRS and YFSETQ. The CDR3 spans 13 residues. J gave up 4 bases and V 3 bases, and 0 bases lay outside the gene matches. CDR3 coding DNA: TGCGCCAGCAGCTGGACAGGGGGCACTGAAGCTTTCTTT. Encoded protein: CASSWTGGTEAFF.

This clone was counted a single time. V and J are TRBV7-9 and TRBJ1-6, with D possibly TRBD1 on 6 matching bases. Germline CDR1 SEHNR, CDR2 FQNEAQ (reference sequence). The V and J ends lost 4 bases and 7 bases respectively, with 14 bases between them. The CDR3 has 15 amino acids. The CDR3 reads CASSSTQGLNSPLHF. The CDR3 coding sequence is TGTGCCAGCAGCTCTACACAGGGCCTAAATTCACCCCTCCACTTT.

This clone was recorded only once. The CDR3 DNA reads as TGTGCCAGCAGCCAAGGGACAGGGAGGTACGAGCAGTACTTC. This gives the protein CASSQGTGRYEQYF. V and J are TRBV3-1 (or the pseudogene TRBV3-2) and TRBJ2-7; 8 bases line up with TRBD1. The germline V gene has CDR1 LGHDT and CDR2 YNNKEL (reference sequence). The length of the CDR3 is 14 residues. V lost 1 base, J lost 4 bases, and 3 bases stayed unmatched.

The chain joins TRBV5-1 to TRBJ2-1, with 14 bases aligning to TRBD2. The CDR3 is 16 amino acids. Germline loops: CDR1 SGHRS, CDR2 YFSETQ. With V trimmed by 3 bases and J by 7 bases, 6 bases remained unmatched. In DNA form, the CDR3 reads TGCGCCAGCAGCTCCCCCGGGACTAGCGGGAGAAATGAGCAGTTCTTC. It specifies CASSSPGTSGRNEQFF.

The CDR3 sequence is CASSLTGRSSYEQYF. CDR3 sequence (DNA): TGTGCCAGCAGCTTAACGGGAAGGAGCTCCTACGAGCAGTACTTC. The chain carries TRBV7-9 and TRBJ2-7; TRBD2 might be the D (5 bases). Germline CDR1 reads SEHNR; CDR2 reads FQNEAQ (reference sequence). V lost 2 bases and J lost 0, with 11 bases in between. The CDR3 contains 15 residues.

CDR3 coding DNA: TGTGCCAGCGGGGGGACTAGTTCTGGAAACACCATATATTTT. It specifies CASGGTSSGNTIYF. The chain combines TRBV6-5 with TRBJ1-3; D is possibly TRBD1 (5 bases). Germline V gene sequence: CDR1 MNHEY, CDR2 SVGAGI. V lost 8 bases and J 1 base, leaving 12 bases between the germline ends. The CDR3 extends over 14 amino acids.

In its sample, this clone was seen a few times. J is TRBJ1-6 and V is TRBV5-5; TRBD1 matches 10 bases. The CDR3 length is 15 residues. Germline CDR1 is SGHKS and CDR2 is YYEKEE (reference sequence). The J segment lost 5 bases and the V segment lost 6 bases, leaving 5 bases of the junction unmatched. CDR3 loop: CASILTGGDNSPLHF. The CDR3 coding sequence is TGTGCCAGCATATTGACAGGGGGCGATAATTCACCCCTCCACTTT.

This clone has only a few counts. The V and J genes are TRBV6-5 and TRBJ1-4; 7 bases are shared with TRBD1. Germline values: CDR1 MNHEY, CDR2 SVGAGI. The ends lost 1 base at V and 7 bases at J; junction bases unmatched: 9. This CDR3 is 16 amino acids long. CDR3 in DNA: TGTGCCAGCAGTTACTTTAAGACAGGGCATCGTGAAAAACTGTTTTTT. Its translation is CASSYFKTGHREKLFF.

CDR3 region: CASSLSPGQGITEAFF. The CDR3 DNA reads as TGTGCCAGTAGTCTTTCCCCTGGACAGGGGATCACTGAAGCTTTCTTT. The rearrangement uses TRBV19 and TRBJ1-1; 9 bases fit TRBD1. CDR3 length equals 16 residues. V was pared by 5 bases and J by 4 bases, with 11 bases of the junction left unmatched. The germline gives CDR1 LNHDA, CDR2 SQIVND (reference sequence).